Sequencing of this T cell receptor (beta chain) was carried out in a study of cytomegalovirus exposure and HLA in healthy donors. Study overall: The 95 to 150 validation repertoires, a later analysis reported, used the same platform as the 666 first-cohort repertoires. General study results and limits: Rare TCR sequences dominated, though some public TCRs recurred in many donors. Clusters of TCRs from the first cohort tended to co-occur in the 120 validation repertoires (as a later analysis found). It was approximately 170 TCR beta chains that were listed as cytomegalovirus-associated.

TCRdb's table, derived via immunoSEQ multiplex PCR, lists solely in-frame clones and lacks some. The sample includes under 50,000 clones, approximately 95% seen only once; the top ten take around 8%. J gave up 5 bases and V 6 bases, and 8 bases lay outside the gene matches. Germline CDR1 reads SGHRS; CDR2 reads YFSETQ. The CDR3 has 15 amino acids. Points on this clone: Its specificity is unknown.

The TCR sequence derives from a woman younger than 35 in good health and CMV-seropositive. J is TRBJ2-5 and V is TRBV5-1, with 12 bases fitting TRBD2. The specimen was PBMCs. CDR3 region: CASKRLAGEGETQYF. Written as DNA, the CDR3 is TGCGCCAGCAAACGACTAGCGGGAGAGGGGGAGACCCAGTACTTC.